The 21 T cell receptor beta chains below were found in one sample sequenced in a study of blood T cells in healthy people across ages. A sample-barcoded 5' primer and a J-beta primer mix were used in a second PCR of about 7 to 12 cycles. TCRdb used MiXCR to reprocess the 5' RACE reads, holding one entry per CDR3 protein. The sample carries 700,000 or so distinct CDR3 sequences, approximately 22% recorded once. The material sequenced was blood. The origin of the receptors is an older man in good health.

This sequence joins TRBV24-1 and TRBJ1-4; no firm D call. CDR1 is KGHDR, CDR2 SFDVKD, per germline. Trimming left V 3 bases short and J 3 bases short, with 10 bases between. The length of the CDR3 is 15 residues. In nucleotides, the CDR3 is TGTGCCACCAGTGATCCGCATGGCCCTAATGAAAAACTGTTTTTT. Translated: CATSDPHGPNEKLFF.

The CDR3 sequence is CASSYVAGAINSQYF. The CDR3 DNA sequence: TGTGCCAGCAGTTATGTAGCGGGGGCCATAAATAGTCAGTATTTT. The rearrangement uses TRBV6-5 and TRBJ2-3; TRBD2 matches at 9 bases. The V segment lost 3 bases and the J segment 12 bases; nucleotides outside the gene matches: 13. In germline, CDR1 is MNHEY, CDR2 SVGAGI. This CDR3 spans 15 amino acids.

The chain couples TRBV7-9 to TRBJ2-1; D not resolved. The CDR3 is 13 amino acids. Germline V CDR1 and CDR2: SEHNR, FQNEAQ (reference sequence). V lost 2 bases and J 5 bases, leaving 7 bases between the germline ends. The CDR3 region has the DNA TGTGCCAGCAGCTTAAAAAATGACAATGAGCAGTTCTTC. Protein sequence: CASSLKNDNEQFF.

In this sample, this clonotype turned up many times. V gene TRBV10-3 combines with J gene TRBJ2-3; 11 bases are a match to TRBD2. Trimming cost V 3 bases and J 2 bases; bases outside gene matches: 4. CDR1 is ENHRY, CDR2 SYGVKD, per germline. CDR3 length equals 16 residues. As DNA, the CDR3 is TGTGCCATCAGTGACTCTAGCGGGGGGATCACAGATACGCAGTATTTT. Translated: CAISDSSGGITDTQYF.

The CDR3: CSAFLDSGIVYNEQFF. CDR3 DNA sequence: TGCAGTGCTTTCCTTGATAGCGGGATAGTCTACAATGAGCAGTTCTTC. The chain is built from TRBV20-1 and TRBJ2-1; 8 nucleotides agree with TRBD2. J was trimmed by 3 bases and V by 5 bases; bases with no gene match: 12. From germline, CDR1 is DFQATT and CDR2 SNEGSKA (reference sequence). The CDR3 extends over 16 amino acids.

The V and J genes are TRBV4-2 and TRBJ2-3; TRBD1 aligns across 7 bases. CDR1 is LGHNA and CDR2 is YNFKEQ in the germline V gene. V dropped 4 bases and J dropped 2; count of bases not matched to a gene: 9. The CDR3 spans 16 residues. The CDR3 nucleotides are TGTGCCAGCAGCCTTTACCCGGGACAGAACACAGATACGCAGTATTTT. Its translation is CASSLYPGQNTDTQYF.

This sequence joins TRBV3-1 and TRBJ2-4; perhaps TRBD2 as D (5 bases). This CDR3 is built from 17 residues. Germline CDR1 and CDR2: LGHDT and YNNKEL (reference sequence). Trimming pared 3 bases from V and 1 base from J, leaving 16 bases between. The CDR3: CASSQLGFGVAKNIQYF. CDR3 bases: TGTGCCAGCAGCCAGCTAGGGTTCGGGGTGGCCAAAAACATTCAGTACTTC.

The V gene is TRBV29-1, the J gene TRBJ1-4, with 7 bases identical to TRBD1. V shed 7 bases, J shed 4 bases, and the junction held 6 bases outside the gene matches. This CDR3 spans 13 amino acids. Germline CDR1 reads SQVTM; CDR2 reads ANQGSEA. CDR3 sequence reads: CSGTTGFNEKLFF. The CDR3 coding sequence is TGCAGCGGTACGACAGGGTTTAATGAAAAACTGTTTTTT.

V gene TRBV6-2 or TRBV6-3 combines with J gene TRBJ1-1; TRBD1 might be the D (5 bases). CDR1 is MNHEY, CDR2 SVGEGT, per germline. The CDR3 extends over 12 amino acids. V dropped 11 bases and J dropped 4 bases, with 14 bases sitting between them. CDR3 protein: CAGSWGGTEAFF. CDR3 in DNA: TGTGCCGGATCTTGGGGGGGCACTGAAGCTTTCTTT.

Only a few counts were recorded for this clonotype. The chain recombines TRBV15 with TRBJ2-1; no reliable D call. This CDR3 contains 15 residues. Trimming left V 0 bases short and J 3 bases short, with 9 bases between. Germline V gene sequence: CDR1 LNHNV, CDR2 YYDKDF (reference sequence). This CDR3 is CATSREMGGYNEQFF. DNA of the CDR3: TGTGCCACCAGCAGAGAGATGGGCGGCTACAATGAGCAGTTCTTC. Full variable domain (rest looked up from reference TRBV15 and TRBJ2-1): DAMVIQNPRYQVTQFGKPVTLSCSQTLNHNVMYWYQQKSSQAPKLLFHYYDKDFNNEADTPDNFQSRRPNTSFCFLDIRSPGLGDTAMYLCATSREMGGYNEQFFGPGTRLTVL.

The chain uses TRBV10-1 and TRBJ2-6; tentatively, D is TRBD1 or TRBD2 (5 bases each). Germline CDR1 is WNHNN and CDR2 is SYGVQD (reference sequence). The CDR3 contains 14 residues. V shed 4 bases and J shed 2 bases, with 6 bases lying between them. DNA of the CDR3: TGCGCCAGCAGTGTGGGACCTGGGGCCAACGTCCTGACTTTC. It translates to CASSVGPGANVLTF.

The CDR3: CAWSFGGDYGYTF. DNA for the CDR3: TGTGCCTGGAGTTTTGGGGGGGACTATGGCTACACCTTC. This chain joins TRBV30 and TRBJ1-2, with TRBD1 as a possible D gene (5 bases). V was pared by 2 bases and J by 3 bases, with 10 bases between. Germline V gene data show CDR1 as GTSNPN and CDR2 as SVGIG (reference sequence). The CDR3 is 13 residues long.

The chain links TRBV11-2 to TRBJ2-7, with D unclear. The CDR3 is made up of 11 amino acids. The germline V gene encodes CDR1 SGHAT and CDR2 FQNNGV. CDR3 protein: CACSFGTGQYV. CDR3 coding DNA: TGTGCCTGCAGCTTCGGAACCGGGCAGTACGTC.

This clonotype showed up just a few times. The chain joins TRBV24-1 to TRBJ2-5; the D is unclear. This CDR3 contains 15 residues. V lost 7 bases, J lost 0 bases, and 14 bases lay in between. Germline CDR1 KGHDR, CDR2 SFDVKD. The CDR3 nucleotides read TGTGCCACCAGCGGAGCGAACAGACACCAAGAGACCCAGTACTTC. It encodes CATSGANRHQETQYF.

The chain uses TRBV20-1 and TRBJ2-3, with 14 positions matching TRBD2. Trimming cost V 6 bases and J 4 bases; bases outside gene matches: 3. The CDR3 is 14 amino acids. Germline V gives CDR1 DFQATT, CDR2 SNEGSKA (reference sequence). CDR3: CSAGTSGSADTQYF. In nucleotides, the CDR3 is TGCAGTGCCGGGACTAGCGGGAGCGCAGATACGCAGTATTTT.

This clonotype was recorded at least ten times. The chain combines TRBV10-3 with TRBJ2-1; 12 nucleotides align to TRBD2. V was pared by 6 bases and J by 6 bases, with 3 bases of the junction left unmatched. This CDR3 spans 14 amino acids. Germline CDR1 is ENHRY and CDR2 is SYGVKD. DNA for the CDR3: TGTGCCATCAGCACTAGCGGGGGGTTCAATGAGCAGTTCTTC. This translates into CAISTSGGFNEQFF.

V and J are TRBV12-3 or TRBV12-4 and TRBJ2-3; 8 nucleotides match TRBD2. Germline trimming cut 3 bases from V and 4 bases from J; bases unmatched to any gene: 9. The CDR3 length is 16 residues. This CDR3 reads CASSFSGTSGSDTQYF. The CDR3 region has the DNA TGTGCCAGCAGTTTCTCCGGGACTAGTGGGTCAGATACGCAGTATTTT.

In this sample, this clonotype turned up a few times. The V call is TRBV24-1, the J call TRBJ2-1; 8 nucleotides agree with TRBD2. The CDR3 runs to 18 residues. Germline assignment: CDR1 KGHDR and CDR2 SFDVKD. V trimming: 1 base; J trimming: 6 bases; junction bases outside the gene matches: 13. The DNA of the CDR3 is TGTGCCACCAGTGATTTAGAGGGGGTGATAGCGGGAAGCAATGAGCAGTTCTTC. It translates to CATSDLEGVIAGSNEQFF.

This chain links TRBV9 with TRBJ2-1; tentative D call: TRBD2 (6 bases). In germline, CDR1 is SGDLS, CDR2 YYNGEE. V gave up 4 bases and J gave up 4 bases, with 15 bases separating them. The CDR3 is 15 residues long. The CDR3 DNA is TGTGCCAGCAGCCTTTACGAAGGAGGGTACAATGAGCAGTTCTTC. Amino acids: CASSLYEGGYNEQFF.

The chain has TRBV18 and TRBJ2-5, with TRBD2 as a possible D gene (5 bases). The CDR3 spans 14 residues. The V end lost 2 bases, the J end lost 5 bases, and 12 bases lay between the germline ends. The germline gives CDR1 KGHSH, CDR2 LQKENI. The CDR3 nucleotides read TGTGCCAGCTCACCAAGTCATAGAGGGGAGACCCAGTACTTC. Translating it yields CASSPSHRGETQYF.

This clonotype has just a few counts. V and J are TRBV12-3 or TRBV12-4 and TRBJ2-7; TRBD1 is a possible D gene (6 bases). The V gene lost 1 base and the J gene lost 1 base, with 11 bases spanning the gap. The CDR3 sequence is 15 residues long. The CDR3 region has the DNA TGTGCCAGCAGTTTAGGGACAGTGCCATCCTACGAGCAGTACTTC. Translating gives CASSLGTVPSYEQYF.